The T cell receptor (beta chain) under discussion was sequenced for a study of T cells in localized non-small cell lung cancer. Study-level findings and limits: Clonality peaked in uninvolved adjacent lung rather than tumor.

The germline V gene has CDR1 WNHNN and CDR2 SYGVQD (reference sequence). Trimming pared 0 bases from V and 7 bases from J, leaving 10 bases between. The CDR3 totals 15 residues. To note about this clone: The antigen is unknown.

Produced via immunoSEQ multiplex PCR; TCRdb's table is partial and in-frame only. The sample consists of nearly 15,000 clones, more than 80% of them appearing once. V gene TRBV10-1 combines with J gene TRBJ1-6, with D possibly being TRBD1 (5 bases). The sample was peripheral blood, taken before any cancer treatment. This receptor was obtained from a female donor over 55 with stage I squamous cell lung carcinoma. CDR3 region: CASSESGVDNSPLHF. In nucleotides, the CDR3 is TGCGCCAGCAGTGAGTCGGGGGTCGACAATTCACCCCTCCACTTT.